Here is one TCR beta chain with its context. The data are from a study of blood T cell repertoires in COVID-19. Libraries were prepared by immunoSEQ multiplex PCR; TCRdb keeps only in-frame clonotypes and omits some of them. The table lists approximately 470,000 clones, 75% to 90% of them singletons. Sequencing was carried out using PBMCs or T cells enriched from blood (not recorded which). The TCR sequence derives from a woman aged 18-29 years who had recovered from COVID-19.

CDR3 region: CASSKQGACEKLFF. As DNA, the CDR3 is TGTGCCAGCAGCAAACAGGGGGCGTGTGAAAAACTGTTTTTT. The chain combines TRBV21-1 with TRBJ1-4; TRBD1 was called by the table and not checked on the DNA. TRBV21-1 is designated a pseudogene. This CDR3 is 14 amino acids long.